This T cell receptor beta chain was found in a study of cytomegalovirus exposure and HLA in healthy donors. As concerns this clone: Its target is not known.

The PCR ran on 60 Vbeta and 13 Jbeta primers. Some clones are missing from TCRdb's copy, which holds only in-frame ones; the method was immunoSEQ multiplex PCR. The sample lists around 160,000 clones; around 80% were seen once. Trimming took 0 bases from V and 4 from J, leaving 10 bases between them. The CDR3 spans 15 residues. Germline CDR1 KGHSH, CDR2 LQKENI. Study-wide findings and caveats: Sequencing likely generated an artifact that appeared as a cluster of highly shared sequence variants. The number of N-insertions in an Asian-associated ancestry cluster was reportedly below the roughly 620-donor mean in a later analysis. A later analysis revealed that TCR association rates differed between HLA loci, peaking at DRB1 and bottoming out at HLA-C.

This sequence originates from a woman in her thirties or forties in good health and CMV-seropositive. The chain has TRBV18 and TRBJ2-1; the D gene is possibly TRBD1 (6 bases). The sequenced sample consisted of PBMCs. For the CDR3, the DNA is TGTGCCAGCTCACCACCGGGGGCCCATTACAATGAGCAGTTCTTC. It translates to CASSPPGAHYNEQFF. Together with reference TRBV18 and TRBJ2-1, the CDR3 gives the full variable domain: NAGVMQNPRHLVRRRGQEARLRCSPMKGHSHVYWYRQLPEEGLKFMVYLQKENIIDESGMPKERFSAEFPKEGPSILRIQQVVRGDSAAYFCASSPPGAHYNEQFFGPGTRLTVL.